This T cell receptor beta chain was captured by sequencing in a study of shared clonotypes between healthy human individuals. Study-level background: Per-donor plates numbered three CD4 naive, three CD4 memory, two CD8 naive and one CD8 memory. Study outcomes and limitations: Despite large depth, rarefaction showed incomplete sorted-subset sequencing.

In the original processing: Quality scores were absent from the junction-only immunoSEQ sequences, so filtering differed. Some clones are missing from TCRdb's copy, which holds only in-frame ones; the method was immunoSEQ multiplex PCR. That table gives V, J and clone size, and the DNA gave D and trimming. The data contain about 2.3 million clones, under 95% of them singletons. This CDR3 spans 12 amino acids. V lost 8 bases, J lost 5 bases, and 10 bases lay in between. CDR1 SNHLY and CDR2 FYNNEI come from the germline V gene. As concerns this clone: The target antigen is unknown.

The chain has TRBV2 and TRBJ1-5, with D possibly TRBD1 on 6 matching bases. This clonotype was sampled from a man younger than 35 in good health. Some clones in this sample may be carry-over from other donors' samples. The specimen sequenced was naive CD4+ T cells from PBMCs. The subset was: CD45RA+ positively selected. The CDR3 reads CASGDNYQPQHF. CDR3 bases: TGTGCCAGCGGGGACAACTATCAGCCCCAGCATTTT. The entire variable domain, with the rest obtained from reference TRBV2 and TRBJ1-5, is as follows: EPEVTQTPSHQVTQMGQEVILRCVPISNHLYFYWYRQILGQKVEFLVSFYNNEISEKSEIFDDQFSVERPDGSNFTLKIRSTKLEDSAMYFCASGDNYQPQHFGDGTRLSIL.